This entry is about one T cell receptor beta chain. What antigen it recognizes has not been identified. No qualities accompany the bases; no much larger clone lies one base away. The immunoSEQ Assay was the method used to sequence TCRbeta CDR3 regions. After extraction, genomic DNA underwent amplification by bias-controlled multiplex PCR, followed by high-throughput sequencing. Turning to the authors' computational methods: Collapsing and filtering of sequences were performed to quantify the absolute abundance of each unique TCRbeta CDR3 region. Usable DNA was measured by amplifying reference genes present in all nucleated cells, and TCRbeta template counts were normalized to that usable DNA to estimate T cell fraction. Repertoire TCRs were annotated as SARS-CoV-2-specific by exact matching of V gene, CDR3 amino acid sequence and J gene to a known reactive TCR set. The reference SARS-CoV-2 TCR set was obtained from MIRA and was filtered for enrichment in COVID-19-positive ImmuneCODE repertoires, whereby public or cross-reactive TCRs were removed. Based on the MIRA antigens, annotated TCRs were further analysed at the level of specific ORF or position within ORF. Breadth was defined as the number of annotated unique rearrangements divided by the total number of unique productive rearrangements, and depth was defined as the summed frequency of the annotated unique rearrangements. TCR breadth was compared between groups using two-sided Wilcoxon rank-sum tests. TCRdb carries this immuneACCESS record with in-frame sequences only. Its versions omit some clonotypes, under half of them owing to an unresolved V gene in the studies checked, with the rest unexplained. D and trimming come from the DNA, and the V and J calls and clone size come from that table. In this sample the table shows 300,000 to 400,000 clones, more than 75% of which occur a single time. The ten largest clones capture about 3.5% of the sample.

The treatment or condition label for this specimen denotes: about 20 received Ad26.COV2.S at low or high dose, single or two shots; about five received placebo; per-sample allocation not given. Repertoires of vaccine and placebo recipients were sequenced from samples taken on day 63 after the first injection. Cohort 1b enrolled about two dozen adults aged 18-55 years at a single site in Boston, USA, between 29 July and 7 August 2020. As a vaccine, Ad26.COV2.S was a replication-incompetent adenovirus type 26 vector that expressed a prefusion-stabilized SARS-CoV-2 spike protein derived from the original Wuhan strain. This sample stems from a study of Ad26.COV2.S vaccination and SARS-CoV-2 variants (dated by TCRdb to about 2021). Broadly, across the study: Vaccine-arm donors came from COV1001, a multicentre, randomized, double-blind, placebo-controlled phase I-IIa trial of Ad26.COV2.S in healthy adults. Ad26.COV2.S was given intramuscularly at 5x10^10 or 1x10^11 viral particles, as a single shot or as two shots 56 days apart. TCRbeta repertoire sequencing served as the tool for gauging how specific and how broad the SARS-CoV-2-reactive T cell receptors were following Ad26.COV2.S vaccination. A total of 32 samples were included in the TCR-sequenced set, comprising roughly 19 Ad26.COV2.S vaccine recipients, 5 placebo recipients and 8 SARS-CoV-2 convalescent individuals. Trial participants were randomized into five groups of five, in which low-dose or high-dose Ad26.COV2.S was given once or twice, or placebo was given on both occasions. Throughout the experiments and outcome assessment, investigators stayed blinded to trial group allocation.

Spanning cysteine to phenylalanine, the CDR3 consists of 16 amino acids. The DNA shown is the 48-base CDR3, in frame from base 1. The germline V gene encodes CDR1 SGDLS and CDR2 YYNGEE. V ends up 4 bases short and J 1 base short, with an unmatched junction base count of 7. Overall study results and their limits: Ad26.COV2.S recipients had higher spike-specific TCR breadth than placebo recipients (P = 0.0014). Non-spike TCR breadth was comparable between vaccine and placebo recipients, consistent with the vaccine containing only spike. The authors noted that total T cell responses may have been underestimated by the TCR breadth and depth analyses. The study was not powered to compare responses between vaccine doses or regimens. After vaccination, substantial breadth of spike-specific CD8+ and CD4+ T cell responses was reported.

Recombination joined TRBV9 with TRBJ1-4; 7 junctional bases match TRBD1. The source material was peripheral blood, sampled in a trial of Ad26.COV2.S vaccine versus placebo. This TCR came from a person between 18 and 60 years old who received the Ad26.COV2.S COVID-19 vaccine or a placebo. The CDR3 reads CASSSRQGLTNEKLFF. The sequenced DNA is TGTGCCAGCAGCTCCCGACAGGGTTTAACTAATGAAAAACTGTTTTTT.